These T cell receptor beta chains were read from a single sample in a study of T-cell reconstitution after alpha-beta-depleted transplantation in children. TCRdb re-called the PCR reads through MiXCR, storing one row per CDR3 protein. The profile shows 780,000 or so distinct CDR3 sequences, under 20% of them singletons. The material sequenced was PBMCs, mostly from graft donor cells, taken 360 days after TCRalphabeta/CD19-depleted stem cell transplant. The source of these receptors is a male patient aged 10-17 years who had a stem cell transplant for acute lymphoblastic leukemia, so the T cells may come from the graft donor. Each CDR3 is given with its conserved first and last residue. The D gene is left open where the match is weak. Clone size is given for some rows only: seen once, a few or many times, or a class if the clone is expanded.

clone_size: once; cdr3_length: 17; d_call: TRBD2; j_call: TRBJ2-5; v_call: TRBV3-1; cdr3_aa: CASSQEAIAGLGETQYF; cdr3_nt: TGTGCCAGCAGCCAAGAGGCAATAGCGGGATTAGGAGAGACCCAGTACTTC
clone_size: few; cdr3_length: 14; d_call: -; j_call: TRBJ2-5; v_call: TRBV7-6; cdr3_aa: CASSPGPGTETQYF; cdr3_nt: TGTGCCAGCAGCCCAGGACCAGGGACGGAGACCCAGTACTTC
clone_size: many; cdr3_length: 15; d_call: TRBD1; j_call: TRBJ1-4; v_call: TRBV5-1; cdr3_aa: CASSLDMTGDGKLFF; cdr3_nt: TGCGCCAGCAGCTTGGATATGACAGGGGATGGAAAACTGTTTTTT
clone_size: -; cdr3_length: 14; d_call: -; j_call: TRBJ2-3; v_call: TRBV5-5; cdr3_aa: CASSLTFYTDTQYF; cdr3_nt: TGTGCCAGCAGCTTGACTTTTTACACAGATACGCAGTATTTT
clone_size: few; cdr3_length: 13; d_call: TRBD1; j_call: TRBJ2-3; v_call: TRBV24-1; cdr3_aa: CATSDYRGDTQYF; cdr3_nt: TGTGCCACCAGTGATTACAGGGGTGATACGCAGTATTTT
clone_size: few; cdr3_length: 16; d_call: TRBD2; j_call: TRBJ2-7; v_call: TRBV6-5; cdr3_aa: CASSYLRLAGSYEQYF; cdr3_nt: TGTGCCAGCAGTTACCTGAGGCTAGCGGGCTCCTACGAGCAGTACTTC
clone_size: -; cdr3_length: 16; d_call: -; j_call: TRBJ1-5; v_call: TRBV7-7; cdr3_aa: CASSLNSRSVNQPQHF; cdr3_nt: TGTGCCAGCAGCTTAAACAGCCGGTCAGTCAATCAGCCCCAGCATTTT
clone_size: many; cdr3_length: 13; d_call: -; j_call: TRBJ2-1; v_call: TRBV27; cdr3_aa: CASSLFGYNEQFF; cdr3_nt: TGTGCCAGCAGTTTATTCGGGTACAATGAGCAGTTCTTC
clone_size: -; cdr3_length: 15; d_call: -; j_call: TRBJ1-5; v_call: TRBV4-1; cdr3_aa: CASSQGHPLYQPQHF; cdr3_nt: TGCGCCAGCAGCCAGGGGCATCCCCTATATCAGCCCCAGCATTTT
clone_size: many; cdr3_length: 18; d_call: TRBD1; j_call: TRBJ2-6; v_call: TRBV5-1; cdr3_aa: CASSLVGQGISGANVLTF; cdr3_nt: TGCGCCAGCAGCTTGGTAGGACAGGGTATCTCTGGGGCCAACGTCCTGACTTTC
clone_size: few; cdr3_length: 17; d_call: TRBD1; j_call: TRBJ2-2; v_call: TRBV5-1; cdr3_aa: CASSDFPGQGRTGELFF; cdr3_nt: TGCGCCAGCAGCGACTTTCCGGGACAGGGGCGTACCGGGGAGCTGTTTTTT
clone_size: few; cdr3_length: 14; d_call: TRBD2; j_call: TRBJ2-3; v_call: TRBV29-1; cdr3_aa: CSVLLAGEIDTQYF; cdr3_nt: TGCAGCGTGCTACTAGCGGGAGAAATAGATACGCAGTATTTT
clone_size: few; cdr3_length: 15; d_call: TRBD2; j_call: TRBJ2-7; v_call: TRBV7-3; cdr3_aa: CASSASSGRVYEQYF; cdr3_nt: TGTGCCAGCAGCGCTTCTAGCGGGAGAGTCTACGAGCAGTACTTC
clone_size: -; cdr3_length: 14; d_call: TRBD1; j_call: TRBJ2-2; v_call: TRBV5-1; cdr3_aa: CASSWDRDTGELFF; cdr3_nt: TGCGCCAGCAGCTGGGACAGGGACACCGGGGAGCTGTTTTTT